The rows below give T cell receptor beta chains drawn from one sample of a study of human T cells and chemical hapten exposure. TCRdb reprocessed the RACE reads with MiXCR, giving one entry per CDR3 protein. The table lists roughly 120,000 distinct CDR3 sequences, roughly 14% of them singletons. Sequencing used whole blood, obtained in connection with sensitization to the hapten diphenylcyclopropenone (DPC). These TCRs come from a woman aged 18 to 35 with alopecia areata. Some clones in this sample may be carry-over from other donors' samples. The CDR3 runs from the conserved cysteine through the conserved F or W. D genes are given only for firm matches. Some rows have no size entry. The others give once, few or many, or a class for an expanded clone.

CDR3nt: TGTGCCAGCAGCCAAGAGGGACAGGGAGGCTATGGCTACACCTTC; CDR3aa: CASSQEGQGGYGYTF; j_gene: TRBJ1-2; v_gene: TRBV4-2; abundance: -; d_gene: TRBD1
CDR3nt: TGTGCCAGCAGCGGTCAGCCGAACACCGGGGAGCTGTTTTTT; CDR3aa: CASSGQPNTGELFF; j_gene: TRBJ2-2; v_gene: TRBV5-5; abundance: many; d_gene: -
CDR3nt: TGTGCCAGCAGTCCCCGGACTAGCGTGGACCGGGAGCTGTTTTTT; CDR3aa: CASSPRTSVDRELFF; j_gene: TRBJ2-2; v_gene: TRBV28; abundance: -; d_gene: TRBD2
CDR3nt: TGTGCCAGCTCCCCGGCAGGGGAAAACTATGGCTACACCTTC; CDR3aa: CASSPAGENYGYTF; j_gene: TRBJ1-2; v_gene: TRBV12-3/TRBV12-4; abundance: -; d_gene: -
CDR3nt: TGCAGTGCACGTCGGACAACTAATGAAAAACTGTTTTTT; CDR3aa: CSARRTTNEKLFF; j_gene: TRBJ1-4; v_gene: TRBV20-1; abundance: few; d_gene: -
CDR3nt: TGTAGTGCTAGAGGAGTTTCCAATCAGCCCCAGCATTTT; CDR3aa: CSARGVSNQPQHF; j_gene: TRBJ1-5; v_gene: TRBV20-1; abundance: -; d_gene: -
CDR3nt: TGTGCCAGCTCGGGACAGGGTGATTCACCCCTCCACTTT; CDR3aa: CASSGQGDSPLHF; j_gene: TRBJ1-6; v_gene: TRBV2; abundance: few; d_gene: TRBD1
CDR3nt: TGTGCCAGCAGCCAAGCGGACAGGGGTAATTCACCCCTCCACTTT; CDR3aa: CASSQADRGNSPLHF; j_gene: TRBJ1-6; v_gene: TRBV3-1; abundance: many; d_gene: TRBD1
CDR3nt: TGTGCCAGCAGCCAAGCTCGTACTAACTATGGCTACACCTTC; CDR3aa: CASSQARTNYGYTF; j_gene: TRBJ1-2; v_gene: TRBV4-2; abundance: many; d_gene: -
CDR3nt: TGTGCCATCAGTGAACCCCCACCGGGACAGGGGACCTACGAGCAGTACTTC; CDR3aa: CAISEPPPGQGTYEQYF; j_gene: TRBJ2-7; v_gene: TRBV10-3; abundance: -; d_gene: TRBD1
CDR3nt: TGCGCCAGCAGCCATGGGGACAGGAAGGCGAATTCACCCCTCCACTTT; CDR3aa: CASSHGDRKANSPLHF; j_gene: TRBJ1-6; v_gene: TRBV4-3; abundance: many; d_gene: TRBD1
CDR3nt: TGCAGTGCTAGAGTCCCCAGAACGTATACGCAGTATTTT; CDR3aa: CSARVPRTYTQYF; j_gene: TRBJ2-3; v_gene: TRBV20-1; abundance: -; d_gene: -
CDR3nt: TGTGCCAGCAGTCCCCCGGTGGCGGGCTATGGCTACACCTTC; CDR3aa: CASSPPVAGYGYTF; j_gene: TRBJ1-2; v_gene: TRBV28; abundance: few; d_gene: -
CDR3nt: TGTGCCAGCAGGCTAGTGGGCACAGATACGCAGTATTTT; CDR3aa: CASRLVGTDTQYF; j_gene: TRBJ2-3; v_gene: TRBV4-2; abundance: few; d_gene: -
CDR3nt: TGTGCCAGCTCACCACAGGGGAGTTTAACTAATGAAAAACTGTTTTTT; CDR3aa: CASSPQGSLTNEKLFF; j_gene: TRBJ1-4; v_gene: TRBV18; abundance: few; d_gene: -
CDR3nt: TGCAGTGCTAGCCCCCCGGGACCCTCGAACACTGAAGCTTTCTTT; CDR3aa: CSASPPGPSNTEAFF; j_gene: TRBJ1-1; v_gene: TRBV20-1; abundance: few; d_gene: -
CDR3nt: TGCGCCAGCAGTCGGGACAGTTTAACAGATACGCAGTATTTT; CDR3aa: CASSRDSLTDTQYF; j_gene: TRBJ2-3; v_gene: TRBV4-3; abundance: -; d_gene: TRBD1
CDR3nt: TGCAGTGCTAGTCGTTTGGACTCCCGAGCCAAAAACATTCAGTACTTC; CDR3aa: CSASRLDSRAKNIQYF; j_gene: TRBJ2-4; v_gene: TRBV20-1; abundance: few; d_gene: -
CDR3nt: TGCAGTGCTAGAGTGATCGGACTAGCGGGTAAAGATACGCAGTATTTT; CDR3aa: CSARVIGLAGKDTQYF; j_gene: TRBJ2-3; v_gene: TRBV20-1; abundance: -; d_gene: TRBD2
CDR3nt: TGTGCCAGCAGCCCAACTCGGAACTCCTACAATGAGCAGTTCTTC; CDR3aa: CASSPTRNSYNEQFF; j_gene: TRBJ2-1; v_gene: TRBV11-3; abundance: few; d_gene: -
CDR3nt: TGTGCCAGCAGTGAGCGATGGAGGCCCCAGCATTTT; CDR3aa: CASSERWRPQHF; j_gene: TRBJ1-5; v_gene: TRBV28; abundance: -; d_gene: -
CDR3nt: TGCGCCAGCAGCTTGTCTCGGGACGGCCAAAACTATGGCTACACCTTC; CDR3aa: CASSLSRDGQNYGYTF; j_gene: TRBJ1-2; v_gene: TRBV5-1; abundance: few; d_gene: -
CDR3nt: TGTGCCAGCAGCTTAGGTCCAGGGGATGAAGCTTTCTTT; CDR3aa: CASSLGPGDEAFF; j_gene: TRBJ1-1; v_gene: TRBV11-2; abundance: many; d_gene: -
CDR3nt: TGTGCCAGCACCCTAACCTCGACAGGGAACACTGAAGCTTTCTTT; CDR3aa: CASTLTSTGNTEAFF; j_gene: TRBJ1-1; v_gene: TRBV11-2; abundance: many; d_gene: -
CDR3nt: TGTGCCAGCACCCTGGGGGCAACTCAAGGCAGCAATCAGCCCCAGCATTTT; CDR3aa: CASTLGATQGSNQPQHF; j_gene: TRBJ1-5; v_gene: TRBV12-3/TRBV12-4; abundance: many; d_gene: -
CDR3nt: TGCAGTGCTAGGGGCCCCGGTGGGGCTTTCTTT; CDR3aa: CSARGPGGAFF; j_gene: TRBJ1-1; v_gene: TRBV20-1; abundance: many; d_gene: -
CDR3nt: TGTGCCAGCAGCCGGGACAAGACCACCGGGGAGCTGTTTTTT; CDR3aa: CASSRDKTTGELFF; j_gene: TRBJ2-2; v_gene: TRBV6-5; abundance: -; d_gene: -
CDR3nt: TGTGCCAGCAGCTCCCGACAGGGGGCGGGCGAGCAGTACTTC; CDR3aa: CASSSRQGAGEQYF; j_gene: TRBJ2-7; v_gene: TRBV7-2; abundance: -; d_gene: TRBD1
CDR3nt: TGTGCCAGCAGCTTAGAGCGGTCTAGCACTAGCACAGATACGCAGTATTTT; CDR3aa: CASSLERSSTSTDTQYF; j_gene: TRBJ2-3; v_gene: TRBV7-6; abundance: -; d_gene: -
CDR3nt: TGTGCCAGTTTCCTAGCCCACACAGATACGCAGTATTTT; CDR3aa: CASFLAHTDTQYF; j_gene: TRBJ2-3; v_gene: TRBV6-6; abundance: few; d_gene: -
CDR3nt: TGTGCCAGCGCTTGGCGGGAACTAGCGACAGATACGCAGTATTTT; CDR3aa: CASAWRELATDTQYF; j_gene: TRBJ2-3; v_gene: TRBV5-5; abundance: many; d_gene: TRBD2
CDR3nt: TGTGCCAGCAGCTTACCCATAGATACGCAGTATTTT; CDR3aa: CASSLPIDTQYF; j_gene: TRBJ2-3; v_gene: TRBV7-2; abundance: many; d_gene: -
CDR3nt: TGCAGCGTTGAAGTGGGAGGGAACACTGAAGCTTTCTTT; CDR3aa: CSVEVGGNTEAFF; j_gene: TRBJ1-1; v_gene: TRBV29-1; abundance: once; d_gene: -
CDR3nt: TGTGCCAGCAGCCAAGATGTGGGGGGACAGGATCACTATGGCTACACCTTC; CDR3aa: CASSQDVGGQDHYGYTF; j_gene: TRBJ1-2; v_gene: TRBV4-2; abundance: few; d_gene: TRBD1
CDR3nt: TGTGCCAGCAATGGGGAGCAGTTCTTC; CDR3aa: CASNGEQFF; j_gene: TRBJ2-1; v_gene: TRBV7-4; abundance: few; d_gene: -